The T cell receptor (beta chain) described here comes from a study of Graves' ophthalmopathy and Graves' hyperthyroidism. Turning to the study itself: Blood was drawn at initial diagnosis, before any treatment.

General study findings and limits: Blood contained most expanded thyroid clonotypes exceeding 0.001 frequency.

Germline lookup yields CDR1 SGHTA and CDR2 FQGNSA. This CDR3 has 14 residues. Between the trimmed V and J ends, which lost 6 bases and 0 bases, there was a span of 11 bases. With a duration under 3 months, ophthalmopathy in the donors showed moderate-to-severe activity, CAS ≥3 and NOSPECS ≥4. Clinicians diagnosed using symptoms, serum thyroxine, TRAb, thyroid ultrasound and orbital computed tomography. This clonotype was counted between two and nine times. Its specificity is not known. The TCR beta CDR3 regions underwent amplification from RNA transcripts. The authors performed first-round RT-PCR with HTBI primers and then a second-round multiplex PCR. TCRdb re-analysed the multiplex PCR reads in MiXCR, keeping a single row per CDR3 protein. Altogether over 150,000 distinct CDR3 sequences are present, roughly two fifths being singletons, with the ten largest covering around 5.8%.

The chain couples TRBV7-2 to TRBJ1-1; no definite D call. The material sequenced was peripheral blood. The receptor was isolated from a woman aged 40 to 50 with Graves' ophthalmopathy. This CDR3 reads CASRRSRMNTEAFF. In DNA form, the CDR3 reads TGTGCCAGCAGACGTTCTCGGATGAACACTGAAGCTTTCTTT.